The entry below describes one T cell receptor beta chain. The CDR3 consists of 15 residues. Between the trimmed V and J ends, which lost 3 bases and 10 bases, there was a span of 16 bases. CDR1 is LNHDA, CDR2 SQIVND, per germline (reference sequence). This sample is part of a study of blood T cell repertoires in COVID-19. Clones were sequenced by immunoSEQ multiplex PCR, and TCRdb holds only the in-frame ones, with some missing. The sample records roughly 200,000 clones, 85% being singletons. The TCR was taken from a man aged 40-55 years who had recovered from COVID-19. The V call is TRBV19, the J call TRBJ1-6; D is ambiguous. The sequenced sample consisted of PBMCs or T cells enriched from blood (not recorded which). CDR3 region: CASSMLQTRLSPLHF. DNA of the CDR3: TGTGCCAGTAGTATGTTACAGACCAGGTTATCACCCCTCCACTTT.